The 9 T cell receptor beta chains below all came from one sample that was sequenced in a study of breast tumors, draining lymph nodes, adjacent tissues. Each CDR3 protein is one row after TCRdb ran MiXCR on the multiplex PCR reads. Seen here are fewer than 300,000 distinct CDR3 sequences, around 32% observed once, and the top ten hold roughly 1.3%. Axillary draining lymph nodes of breast cancer patients supplied the node samples. The sequenced sample was axillary lymph node tissue. The receptors derive from a female donor with breast cancer. Some clones in this sample may be carry-over from other donors' samples.

At least ten counts were recorded for this clonotype. The chain couples TRBV24-1 to TRBJ2-7, with TRBD2 matching over 8 bases. Per the germline V gene, CDR1 is KGHDR and CDR2 is SFDVKD. V was pared by 10 bases and J by 3 bases, with 7 bases of the junction left unmatched. The CDR3 has 13 residues. CDR3 sequence reads: CATTREGGYEQYF. CDR3 sequence (DNA): TGTGCCACTACCCGGGAGGGCGGCTACGAGCAGTACTTC.

This clonotype was seen many times. The chain recombines TRBV7-3 with TRBJ2-1, with 7 bases fitting TRBD2. Germline assignment: CDR1 SGHTA and CDR2 FQGTGA. V trimming: 0 bases; J trimming: 6 bases; junction bases outside the gene matches: 11. The CDR3 extends over 17 amino acids. CDR3 amino acids: CASSLTVGGRGFNEQFF. DNA for the CDR3: TGTGCCAGCAGCTTAACGGTAGGCGGGAGAGGCTTCAATGAGCAGTTCTTC.

The chain uses TRBV29-1 and TRBJ1-2; TRBD1 might be the D (6 bases). This CDR3 comprises 12 residues. Germline-derived CDR1 and CDR2 are SQVTM and ANQGSEA. The CDR3 region has the DNA TGCAACGCTGGAGGGGGTAGATATGGCTACACCTTC. Translating it yields CNAGGGRYGYTF.

The chain employs TRBV11-2 and TRBJ1-4, with 8 bases that match TRBD1. This CDR3 region has 14 residues. Trimming at V came to 0 bases and at J to 6 bases, leaving 0 bases not matched to a gene. CDR1 and CDR2 from the germline V gene are SGHAT and FQNNGV. The CDR3 loop reads CASSLETGDEKLFF. Written as DNA, the CDR3 is TGTGCCAGCAGCTTAGAGACAGGGGATGAAAAACTGTTTTTT.

This clonotype was recorded many times. This sequence joins TRBV7-9 and TRBJ1-2, with 8 bases aligning to TRBD1. V shed 6 bases and J 4 bases; nucleotides not matched to a gene: 10. The length of the CDR3 is 15 residues. Per the germline V gene, CDR1 is SEHNR and CDR2 is FQNEAQ (reference sequence). CDR3 nucleotide sequence: TGTGCCAGCAGGGGAGGACAGGGAGTTGGCTATGGCTACACCTTC. It translates to CASRGGQGVGYGYTF.

This clonotype was detected many times. The chain has TRBV11-2 and TRBJ2-2; D gene ambiguous. Per germline, CDR1 SGHAT and CDR2 FQNNGV. The length of the CDR3 is 13 residues. V was trimmed by 1 base and J by 6 bases, leaving 6 bases between them. CDR3 in amino acids: CASSLGGPGELFF. CDR3 coding DNA: TGTGCCAGCAGCTTAGGCGGCCCCGGGGAGCTGTTTTTT.

In the case of this clonotype: A much larger clonotype is one base distant, so this may be a read error. The rearrangement uses TRBV3-1 and TRBJ2-2; D not certain. Trimming took 4 bases from V and 5 from J, leaving 11 bases between them. Looked up from germline, CDR1 is LGHDT and CDR2 is YNNKEL (reference sequence). This CDR3 is built from 14 residues. CDR3 in DNA: TGTGCCAGCAGCCCACCTACTGGGACCGGGGAGCTGTTTTTT. It encodes CASSPPTGTGELFF.

This clonotype was counted at least ten times. The V call is TRBV6-1, the J call TRBJ2-2; D unclear. Deletions cut 4 bases from V and 1 base from J, with 4 bases between. Germline V lookup: CDR1 MNHNS, CDR2 SASEGT. The CDR3 is made up of 13 amino acids. The CDR3 nucleotides are TGTGCCAGCAGTGTGAAGAACACCGGGGAGCTGTTTTTT. This codes for CASSVKNTGELFF.

This clonotype was observed at least ten times. The chain has TRBV7-9 and TRBJ2-1; D might be TRBD1 (5 bases). Per the germline V gene, CDR1 is SEHNR and CDR2 is FQNEAQ (reference sequence). Trimming removed 3 bases at V and 0 bases at J, with 15 bases between. CDR3 length equals 17 residues. CDR3 bases: TGTGCCAGCAGCTTCCCGGCCCGAGGACACTCCTACAATGAGCAGTTCTTC. Protein: CASSFPARGHSYNEQFF.